The 14 T cell receptor beta chains listed next were all sequenced from one sample in a study of CD8 T cell repertoires and HIV-1 epitope variants. Clones were sequenced by immunoSEQ multiplex PCR, and TCRdb holds only the in-frame ones, with some missing. The sample includes over 4,000 clones, 66% of them seen just once. The antigens of these receptors remain unknown. Source material: cultured CD8+ T cells derived from PBMCs. These receptor sequences come from a male donor with HIV.

This clone appeared a single time. A read error may produce the germline difference seen at one junction end. The chain uses TRBV5-4 and TRBJ2-2, with D perhaps matching TRBD1 (5 bases). The CDR3 loop spans 15 amino acids. Germline CDR1 is SGHNT and CDR2 is YYREEE (reference sequence). CDR3 in amino acids: CASSPTGLGAGELFF. The CDR3 bases are TGCGCCAGCAGCCCCACAGGCCTAGGGGCCGGGGAGCTGTTTTTT.

This chain joins TRBV27 and TRBJ1-5; 8 bases align to TRBD1. Germline V lookup: CDR1 MNHEY, CDR2 SMNVEV (reference sequence). Germline trimming cut 5 bases from V and 5 bases from J; bases unmatched to any gene: 11. The CDR3 consists of 16 residues. The CDR3 DNA is TGTGCCAGCAGTCCATCCCGGACAGGGTTCGATCAGCCCCAGCATTTT. Protein product: CASSPSRTGFDQPQHF.

The CDR3 spells CASSQQTGELFF. The CDR3 DNA follows: TGCGCCAGCAGCCAACAGACCGGGGAGCTGTTTTTT. V and J are TRBV5-1 and TRBJ2-2; D call uncertain. Germline lookup yields CDR1 SGHRS and CDR2 YFSETQ. Trimming cost V 4 bases and J 5 bases, with 6 bases left between them. This CDR3 has 12 residues. The whole variable domain, filled in from reference TRBV5-1 and TRBJ2-2, reads KAGVTQTPRYLIKTRGQQVTLSCSPISGHRSVSWYQQTPGQGLQFLFEYFSETQRNKGNFPGRFSGRQFSNSRSEMNVSTLELGDSALYLCASSQQTGELFFGEGSRLTVL.

V and J are TRBV7-8 and TRBJ2-7; 10 bases agree with TRBD2. Germline V gene data show CDR1 as SGHVS and CDR2 as FQNEAQ. Trimming cost V 5 bases and J 3 bases; bases outside gene matches: 13. The CDR3 covers 17 residues. The CDR3 DNA reads TGTGCCAGCAGCCCGGGACTAGCGCGGGGGGGGTACTACGAGCAGTACTTC. Protein: CASSPGLARGGYYEQYF.

This clone was observed once. The genes are TRBV6-5 and TRBJ2-1; D gene unclear. Per germline, CDR1 MNHEY and CDR2 SVGAGI. The CDR3 spans 12 residues. V dropped 6 bases and J dropped 2 bases, with 5 bases sitting between them. The CDR3 protein is CASSRPYNEQFF. DNA of the CDR3: TGTGCCAGCAGCCGACCCTACAATGAGCAGTTCTTC.

The chain employs TRBV28 and TRBJ1-5; D is possibly TRBD1 (6 bases). V lost 6 bases and J lost 7, with 10 bases in between. The CDR3 is made up of 12 amino acids. The germline V gene encodes CDR1 MDHEN and CDR2 SYDVKM. For the CDR3, the DNA is TGTGCCAGCAGCAGGGGACGACAGCCCCAGCATTTT. Translated, it gives CASSRGRQPQHF.

The rearrangement links TRBV5-6 to TRBJ2-7, with D unclear. V shed 0 bases and J shed 3 bases, with 10 bases lying between them. The V gene's germline CDR1 is SGHDT and CDR2 YYEEEE. The CDR3 is made up of 14 amino acids. CDR3 region: CASSLGVDNYEQYF. CDR3 coding DNA: TGTGCCAGCAGCTTGGGTGTCGACAACTACGAGCAGTACTTC. Combining the CDR3 with reference TRBV5-6 and TRBJ2-7 gives the whole variable domain DAGVTQSPTHLIKTRGQQVTLRCSPKSGHDTVSWYQQALGQGPQFIFQYYEEEERQRGNFPDRFSGHQFPNYSSELNVNALLLGDSALYLCASSLGVDNYEQYFGPGTRLTVT.

The rearrangement uses TRBV30 and TRBJ1-2; no clear D gene. CDR1 is GTSNPN and CDR2 is SVGIG in the germline V gene (reference sequence). This CDR3 is built from 14 residues. V dropped 1 base and J dropped 4 bases, with 13 bases sitting between them. For the CDR3, the DNA is TGTGCCTGGAGTGCATGGGGAGACGCCTATGGCTACACCTTC. The encoded protein is CAWSAWGDAYGYTF.

The chain links TRBV2 to TRBJ1-2, with unresolved D. V was cut by 6 bases and J by 3 bases, with 8 bases left in between. CDR3 size: 12 residues. Germline CDR1 and CDR2: SNHLY and FYNNEI. The CDR3 spells CASRGSHYGYTF. DNA for the CDR3: TGTGCCAGCAGAGGGAGTCACTATGGCTACACCTTC.

V gene TRBV28 combines with J gene TRBJ2-1, with a weak D call TRBD1 (5 bases). Germline lookup yields CDR1 MDHEN and CDR2 SYDVKM. The CDR3 has 16 residues. V was pared by 1 base and J by 0 bases, with 10 bases between. This chain's CDR3 is CASSLYQGSSYNEQFF. CDR3 coding DNA: TGTGCCAGCAGTTTATACCAGGGAAGCTCCTACAATGAGCAGTTCTTC.

The CDR3 loop is CASSWKIGWGSNEKLFF. CDR3 sequence (DNA): TGTGCCAGCAGCTGGAAGATTGGGTGGGGCTCCAATGAAAAACTGTTTTTT. The rearrangement uses TRBV21-1 and TRBJ1-4; TRBD1, as called in the table, went unchecked against the DNA. TRBV21-1 is listed as a pseudogene. This CDR3 is built from 17 residues.

This rearrangement joins TRBV5-6 to TRBJ2-2, with unresolved D. Between the trimmed V and J ends, which lost 0 bases and 3 bases, there was a span of 12 bases. CDR3 length: 16 amino acids. Germline V gene lookup returns CDR1 SGHDT and CDR2 YYEEEE. The CDR3 here is CASSLDLKRYTGELFF. CDR3 in DNA: TGTGCCAGCAGCTTGGATTTGAAACGATACACCGGGGAGCTGTTTTTT.

The rearrangement uses TRBV6-5 and TRBJ2-2; D not certain. V lost 1 base to trimming and J lost 5 bases, with 5 bases between them. CDR3 length equals 13 residues. Germline-derived CDR1 and CDR2 are MNHEY and SVGAGI. CDR3 amino acids: CASSYYSTGELFF. The CDR3 DNA follows: TGTGCCAGCAGTTACTACAGTACCGGGGAGCTGTTTTTT.

This clone has only a few counts. The genes are TRBV6-6 and TRBJ1-3, with a tentative D call TRBD1 (6 bases). Germline assignment: CDR1 MNHNY and CDR2 SVGAGI (reference sequence). The CDR3 consists of 16 residues. V was shortened by 6 bases and J by 4 bases, with 19 bases between the two germline ends. The CDR3 coding sequence is TGTGCCAGCAGGGGGGACACGGGCTTGGGAGGAAACACCATATATTTT. Its protein product is CASRGDTGLGGNTIYF.